This TCR beta chain emerged from a study of shared T cell receptors in the human thymus. This clone showed up just a few times. Sequencing used immunoSEQ multiplex PCR; TCRdb keeps in-frame clones, though not all of them. The sample lists more than 550,000 clones; around 87% were seen once. V shed 6 bases, J shed 7 bases, and the junction held 5 bases outside the gene matches. The CDR3 loop spans 13 amino acids. The germline gives CDR1 LGHNT, CDR2 FRNRAP. These sequences were also reported in another study, on human thymus T cells.

The sequence was obtained from a boy younger than two with a congenital heart defect. This chain uses TRBV12-5 with TRBJ2-4, with 8 bases identical to TRBD1. Sequencing was done on a sample of thymocytes. CDR3 in amino acids: CASGDRAWNIQYF. CDR3 DNA: TGTGCTAGTGGGGACAGGGCATGGAACATTCAGTACTTC.